This paragraph covers one T cell receptor beta chain sequence. The sample comes from a study of blood T cell repertoires in COVID-19. Turning to the study itself: The analysed material was cDNA or gDNA that came from T cells, B-cell-depleted T cells, or PBMCs.

In the original workflow: Amplification with reference gene primers provided the estimates of nucleated cell counts. The assay was immunoSEQ multiplex PCR, and TCRdb's table has in-frame clones only and misses some. V and J calls and clone size follow that table, whereas D and trimming were derived from the DNA. The profile covers about 73,000 clones, with around four fifths appearing a single time and approximately 5.3% taken by the ten largest. This CDR3 is 14 amino acids long. From germline, CDR1 is SNHLY and CDR2 FYNNEI. V gave up 6 bases and J gave up 3 bases, with 14 bases separating them. The origin of this receptor is a man between 45 and 60 years old with active COVID-19. The sample was peripheral blood. The rearrangement links TRBV2 to TRBJ2-5; maybe TRBD1 (6 bases). CDR3 coding DNA: TGTGCCAGCAGGAGGGACATAGGGGAAGAGACCCAGTACTTC. Its translation: CASRRDIGEETQYF.